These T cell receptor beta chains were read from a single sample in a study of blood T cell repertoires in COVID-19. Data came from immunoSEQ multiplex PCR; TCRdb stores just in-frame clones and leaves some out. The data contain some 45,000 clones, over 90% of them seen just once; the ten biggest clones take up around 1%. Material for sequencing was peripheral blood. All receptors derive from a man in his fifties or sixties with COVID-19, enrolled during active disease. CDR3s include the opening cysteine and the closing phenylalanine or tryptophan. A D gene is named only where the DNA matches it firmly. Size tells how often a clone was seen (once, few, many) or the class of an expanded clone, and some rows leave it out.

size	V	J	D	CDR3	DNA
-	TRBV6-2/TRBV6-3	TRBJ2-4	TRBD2	CASSYSGLAGGAKNIQYF	TGTGCCAGCAGTTACTCCGGACTAGCGGGAGGAGCCAAAAACATTCAGTACTTC
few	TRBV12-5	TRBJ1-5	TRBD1	CASGLETGVNQPQHF	TGTGCTAGTGGTTTGGAAACAGGGGTCAATCAGCCCCAGCATTTT
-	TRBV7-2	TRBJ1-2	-	CASSLQGTSNYGYTF	TGTGCCAGCAGCTTACAGGGGACCTCTAACTATGGCTACACCTTC
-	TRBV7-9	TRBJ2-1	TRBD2	CASSLAGGKNEQFF	TGTGCCAGCAGCTTAGCCGGGGGGAAGAATGAGCAGTTCTTC
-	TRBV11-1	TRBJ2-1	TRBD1	CASSSRQGSYNEQFF	TGTGCCAGCAGCTCACGACAGGGCTCCTACAATGAGCAGTTCTTC
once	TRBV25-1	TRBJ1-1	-	CASSVGGQFRRTEAFF	TGTGCCAGCAGTGTAGGCGGACAATTTCGACGCACTGAAGCTTTCTTT
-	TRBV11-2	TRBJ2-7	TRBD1	CATRGQGLYEQYF	TGTGCCACGAGGGGACAGGGATTATACGAGCAGTACTTC
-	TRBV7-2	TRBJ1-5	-	CASSQTGGRSNQPQHF	TGTGCCAGCAGCCAAACTGGGGGCAGGAGCAATCAGCCCCAGCATTTT
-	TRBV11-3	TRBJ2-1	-	CASSLDPTSGSRGHEQFF	TGTGCCAGCAGCTTAGATCCAACGAGCGGGTCTCGTGGTCATGAGCAGTTCTTC
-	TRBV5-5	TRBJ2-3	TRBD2	CASSFQGGDTQYF	TGTGCCAGCAGCTTTCAGGGAGGGGATACGCAGTATTTT
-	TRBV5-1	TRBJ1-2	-	CASSLGYQGNYGYTF	TGCGCCAGCAGCTTGGGTTATCAGGGAAACTATGGCTACACCTTC
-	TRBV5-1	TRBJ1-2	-	CASSLLGRSGSGYTF	TGCGCCAGCAGCTTGTTAGGGAGATCGGGGTCTGGCTACACCTTC
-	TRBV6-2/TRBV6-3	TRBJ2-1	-	CASSYPNNEQFF	TGTGCCAGCAGTTACCCAAACAATGAGCAGTTCTTC
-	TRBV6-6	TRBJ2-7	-	CASSFPSGSSYEQYF	TGTGCCAGCAGTTTCCCCTCGGGGAGCTCCTACGAGCAGTACTTC
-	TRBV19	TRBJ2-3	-	CASRRETTDTQYF	TGTGCCAGTAGGAGGGAGACCACAGATACGCAGTATTTT
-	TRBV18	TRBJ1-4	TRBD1	CASSPPNRGSEKLFF	TGTGCCAGCTCACCACCCAACAGGGGAAGTGAAAAACTGTTTTTT
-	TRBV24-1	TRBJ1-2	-	CATSDPTTDYGYTF	TGTGCCACCAGTGATCCGACGACTGATTATGGCTACACCTTC
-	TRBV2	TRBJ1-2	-	CASSEARGGDGYTF	TGTGCCAGCAGTGAAGCGAGGGGAGGGGATGGCTACACCTTC
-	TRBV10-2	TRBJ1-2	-	CASSEMGAWGYTF	TGCGCCAGCAGTGAGATGGGGGCTTGGGGCTACACCTTC
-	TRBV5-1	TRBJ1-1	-	CASSLSTGSRNTEAFF	TGCGCCAGCAGCTTGAGTACAGGGTCGAGGAACACTGAAGCTTTCTTT
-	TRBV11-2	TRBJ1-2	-	CASSFRQAGRGDGYTF	TGTGCCAGCAGCTTTCGGCAGGCTGGGAGGGGGGATGGCTACACCTTC
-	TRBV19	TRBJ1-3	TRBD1	CAAGQATSGNTIYF	TGTGCCGCGGGACAGGCGACCTCTGGAAACACCATATATTTT
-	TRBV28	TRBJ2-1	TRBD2	CASSKLAVSYNEQFF	TGTGCCAGCAGTAAACTAGCGGTATCCTACAATGAGCAGTTCTTC
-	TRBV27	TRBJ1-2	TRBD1	CASSLLGDRVTGYTF	TGTGCCAGCAGTTTATTGGGGGACAGGGTTACTGGCTACACCTTC
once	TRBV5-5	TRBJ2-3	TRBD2	CASSSFWQRGRTDTQYF	TGTGCCAGCAGCTCTTTCTGGCAGCGGGGACGCACAGATACGCAGTATTTT
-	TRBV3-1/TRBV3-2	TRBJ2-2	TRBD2	CASSIASGRAGTGELFF	TGTGCCAGCAGCATTGCTAGCGGGAGGGCAGGCACCGGGGAGCTGTTTTTT
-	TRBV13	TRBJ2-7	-	CASSSSSYEQYF	TGTGCCAGCAGCTCCAGCTCCTACGAGCAGTACTTC
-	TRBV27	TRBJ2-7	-	CASSLFRSYEQYF	TGTGCCAGCAGTTTATTCAGGTCCTACGAGCAGTACTTC
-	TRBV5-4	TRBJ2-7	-	CASSLAAGHRSSYEQYF	TGTGCCAGCAGCTTGGCCGCGGGGCATCGGAGCTCCTACGAGCAGTACTTC
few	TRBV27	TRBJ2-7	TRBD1	CASRPLGQARGKQYF	TGTGCCAGCAGACCCCTGGGACAGGCCCGCGGGAAGCAGTACTTC
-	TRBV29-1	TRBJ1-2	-	CSVEDATGYNYGYTF	TGCAGCGTTGAAGATGCAACAGGTTACAACTATGGCTACACCTTC